Listed below are T cell receptor beta chains from one sample, sequenced in a study of T cell responses to AZD1222 COVID-19 vaccine. Repertoires were generated with immunoSEQ multiplex PCR, while TCRdb's copy carries only in-frame clones and drops some. The sample includes approximately 100,000 clones, about 85% seen only once; the top ten take around 2.3%. Sequencing was performed on peripheral blood, taken 28 days after the second AZD1222 dose. The source is an adult who received the AZD1222 COVID-19 vaccine. Each CDR3 is given with its conserved first and last residue. Fields, in order: clone size, J gene, V gene, D gene, CDR3 DNA, CDR3 protein. A D gene is named only where the DNA matches it firmly. Clone size is given for some rows only: seen once, a few or many times, or a class if the clone is expanded.

NA,TRBJ2-7,TRBV27,NA,TGTGCCAGCAGTCCCACTAAGACATCCTACGAGCAGTACTTC,CASSPTKTSYEQYF
NA,TRBJ2-5,TRBV7-2,TRBD2,TGTGCCAGCAGCTCCCGGACTAGTGGAGAGACCCAGTACTTC,CASSSRTSGETQYF
NA,TRBJ2-6,TRBV6-5,NA,TGTGCCAGCAGTTACGAGGAGGCTGGGGCCAACGTCCTGACTTTC,CASSYEEAGANVLTF
few,TRBJ2-7,TRBV19,TRBD2,TGTGCCAGTAGTTCTTCCGGGACTAGCGGGAAATACGAGCAGTACTTC,CASSSSGTSGKYEQYF
NA,TRBJ1-5,TRBV7-8,NA,TGTGCCAGCAGCCCAGGACAGTATAGCAATCAGCCCCAGCATTTT,CASSPGQYSNQPQHF
NA,TRBJ2-2,TRBV13,TRBD1,TGTGCCAGCAGCCCTGGACAGGGGGAGAACACCGGGGAGCTGTTTTTT,CASSPGQGENTGELFF
NA,TRBJ1-1,TRBV3-1/TRBV3-2,NA,TGTGCCAGCAGCCAACAGACAGAGAACACTGAAGCTTTCTTT,CASSQQTENTEAFF
NA,TRBJ1-5,TRBV7-2,NA,TGTGCCAGCAGCTTAGGGGCGCTCAATCAGCCCCAGCATTTT,CASSLGALNQPQHF
NA,TRBJ2-2,TRBV4-1,NA,TGCGCCAGCAGCCACCTCTCCACGCCTGACACCGGGGAGCTGTTTTTT,CASSHLSTPDTGELFF
few,TRBJ1-5,TRBV2,NA,TGTGCCAGCAGCGGAACGACCTCAGGGTATGGCAATCAGCCCCAGCATTTT,CASSGTTSGYGNQPQHF
NA,TRBJ1-1,TRBV4-1,NA,TGCGCCAGCAGCCACGTTGGACACGAACTAAAAAACACTGAAGCTTTCTTT,CASSHVGHELKNTEAFF
NA,TRBJ2-5,TRBV24-1,NA,TGTGCCACCAGTGATGAGGACATTCTCCTACAAGAGACCCAGTACTTC,CATSDEDILLQETQYF
NA,TRBJ1-6,TRBV7-2,TRBD1,TGTGCCAGCGGTTACCAACAGGGGGTAAATTCACCCCTCCACTTT,CASGYQQGVNSPLHF
once,TRBJ2-3,TRBV7-6,NA,TGTGCCAGCAGGGGGGAGTCGGATACGCAGTATTTT,CASRGESDTQYF
NA,TRBJ1-3,TRBV14,NA,TGTGCCAGCAGTCCAGTGGGCTCTGGAAACACCATATATTTT,CASSPVGSGNTIYF
NA,TRBJ2-7,TRBV18,NA,TGTGCCAGCTCACCGCGGTTAGCCGCCTACGAGCAGTACTTC,CASSPRLAAYEQYF
NA,TRBJ2-1,TRBV2,TRBD2,TGTGCCAGCATCGCTGTAGCGGGAGGATCCAATGAGCAGTTCTTC,CASIAVAGGSNEQFF
NA,TRBJ2-1,TRBV2,TRBD2,TGTGCCAGCAGTCCGACCGGGACTAGCTACAATGAGCAGTTCTTC,CASSPTGTSYNEQFF